The 27 T cell receptor beta chains below all came from one sample that was sequenced in a study of control samples from healthy donors and cancer patients. The protocol was immunoSEQ multiplex PCR, while the TCRdb copy is restricted to in-frame clones and leaves out a portion. The sample holds more than 140,000 clones, approximately 94% seen once. The sequencing input was blood. The receptors derive from a man in his forties or fifties in good health.

As regards this clone: The same CDR3 also results from other DNA sequences found in this sample. V gene TRBV9 combines with J gene TRBJ2-2, with 15 bases fitting TRBD2. This CDR3 region has 18 residues. Germline lookup yields CDR1 SGDLS and CDR2 YYNGEE. J lost 6 bases, V lost 3 bases, and 9 bases had no gene match. The CDR3 DNA sequence: TGTGCCAGCAGCGACCGGGGACTAGCGGGAGGTGAACCCGGGGAGCTGTTTTTT. It translates to CASSDRGLAGGEPGELFF.

This chain uses TRBV6-5 with TRBJ2-1; D is perhaps TRBD1 (6 bases). Trimming removed 6 bases from V and 9 bases from J, with 15 bases in between. Germline CDR1 and CDR2: MNHEY and SVGAGI. The CDR3 is 13 residues long. In DNA form, the CDR3 reads TGTGCCAGCAGCCAGGGGACCACGGGTGAGCAGTTCTTC. Its translation: CASSQGTTGEQFF.

A single count supports this clone. The chain combines TRBV4-3 with TRBJ1-2; D uncertain. V lost 0 bases, J lost 3 bases, and 8 bases lay in between. Looked up from germline, CDR1 is LGHNA and CDR2 is YSLEER. CDR3 length equals 14 residues. Here the CDR3 reads CASSQDRADYGYTF. The CDR3 coding sequence is TGCGCCAGCAGCCAAGACCGGGCGGACTATGGCTACACCTTC.

The chain links TRBV5-6 to TRBJ1-2; D gene unclear. This CDR3 comprises 15 residues. Trimming took off 1 base at V and 4 bases at J, with 14 bases between the two ends. The germline V gene encodes CDR1 SGHDT and CDR2 YYEEEE. In nucleotides, the CDR3 is TGTGCCAGCAGCTTGTTTGCAGGCCAGAGCTATGGCTACACCTTC. Translating gives CASSLFAGQSYGYTF. Drawing the rest from reference TRBV5-6 and TRBJ1-2, the complete variable domain is DAGVTQSPTHLIKTRGQQVTLRCSPKSGHDTVSWYQQALGQGPQFIFQYYEEEERQRGNFPDRFSGHQFPNYSSELNVNALLLGDSALYLCASSLFAGQSYGYTFGSGTRLTVV.

The chain recombines TRBV15 with TRBJ2-3; D remains ambiguous. The ends were cut back, 0 bases at V and 0 bases at J, with 7 bases in the middle. The germline V gene has CDR1 LNHNV and CDR2 YYDKDF (reference sequence). The CDR3 totals 15 residues. The CDR3 bases are TGTGCCACCAGCAGAGAAGATACTAGCACAGATACGCAGTATTTT. Amino acids: CATSREDTSTDTQYF.

The chain has TRBV3-1 (or the pseudogene TRBV3-2) and TRBJ2-3; 10 nucleotides align to TRBD2. The CDR3 sequence is 16 residues long. The trim removed 0 bases at V and 4 bases at J, leaving 4 bases unmatched. Per germline, CDR1 LGHDT and CDR2 YNNKEL (reference sequence). As DNA, the CDR3 is TGTGCCAGCAGCCAAGAAGCGCTAGCGGGAGCAGATACGCAGTATTTT. Its protein product is CASSQEALAGADTQYF.

This chain uses TRBV7-9 with TRBJ2-2; TRBD2 agrees at 7 bases. The CDR3 length is 16 residues. Trimming cost V 8 bases and J 3 bases; bases outside gene matches: 12. CDR1 is SEHNR and CDR2 is FQNEAQ in the germline V gene (reference sequence). Here the CDR3 DNA reads TGTGCCAGCCTTCCGGGGAGGGGACCCCACACCGGGGAGCTGTTTTTT. Protein: CASLPGRGPHTGELFF.

This chain uses TRBV27 with TRBJ1-2; D perhaps matches TRBD1 (6 bases). The ends were cut back, 5 bases at V and 4 bases at J, with 23 bases in the middle. The CDR3 contains 17 residues. Germline-derived CDR1 and CDR2 are MNHEY and SMNVEV (reference sequence). In nucleotides, the CDR3 is TGTGCCAGCAGTCCACTCTTAGGGGGTATTAGGGTCTATGGCTACACCTTC. Its protein product is CASSPLLGGIRVYGYTF.

The chain uses TRBV6-6 and TRBJ2-2; D remains ambiguous. Per the germline V gene, CDR1 is MNHNY and CDR2 is SVGAGI (reference sequence). This CDR3 has 14 residues. The ends were cut back, 5 bases at V and 3 bases at J, with 10 bases in the middle. CDR3 amino acids: CASSPDSDTGELFF. The CDR3 coding sequence is TGTGCCAGCAGTCCCGACTCGGACACCGGGGAGCTGTTTTTT.

V and J are TRBV27 and TRBJ1-2; D is undetermined. The CDR3 totals 15 residues. V lost 3 bases, J lost 4 bases, and 15 bases lay in between. CDR1 is MNHEY, CDR2 SMNVEV, per germline (reference sequence). The CDR3 DNA follows: TGTGCCAGCAGTTTGATAGGGTTGGAGGGCTATGGCTACACCTTC. It encodes CASSLIGLEGYGYTF.

V gene TRBV28 combines with J gene TRBJ2-4, with TRBD1 identical over 8 bases. There are 15 residues in the CDR3. V lost 7 bases to trimming and J lost 1 base; unmatched junction nucleotides: 6. Germline V gene data show CDR1 as MDHEN and CDR2 as SYDVKM. This chain's CDR3 is CASTTGGAAKNIQYF. The CDR3, as DNA: TGTGCCAGCACCACAGGGGGAGCGGCCAAAAACATTCAGTACTTC.

This CDR3 is CASSVAGDGMDTQYF. In nucleotides, the CDR3 is TGTGCCAGCAGCGTAGCGGGAGACGGTATGGATACGCAGTATTTT. J is TRBJ2-3 and V is TRBV9; maybe TRBD2 (6 bases). CDR1 and CDR2 from the germline V gene are SGDLS and YYNGEE. The CDR3 length is 15 residues. V lost 0 bases and J lost 6, with 14 bases in between.

The chain carries TRBV7-2 and TRBJ1-4; D unresolved. CDR1 is SGHTA, CDR2 FQGNSA, per germline. The CDR3 is 15 amino acids. The V end lost 0 bases, the J end lost 0 bases, and 5 bases lay between the germline ends. CDR3 amino acids: CASSLAGSTNEKLFF. The CDR3 region has the DNA TGTGCCAGCAGCTTAGCTGGGTCAACTAATGAAAAACTGTTTTTT.

The J gene is TRBJ2-7, the V gene TRBV5-1; TRBD2 aligns across 11 bases. The CDR3 is made up of 16 amino acids. CDR1 SGHRS and CDR2 YFSETQ come from the germline V gene. With V trimmed by 7 bases and J by 2 bases, 11 bases remained unmatched. The DNA of the CDR3 is TGCGCCAGCCGGTTGATTCTAGCGGGAGGAACCTACGAGCAGTACTTC. Translating it yields CASRLILAGGTYEQYF.

This clone has only a few counts. The rearrangement joins TRBV19 to TRBJ1-3; D gene ambiguous. The CDR3 is made up of 13 amino acids. Germline V gene data show CDR1 as LNHDA and CDR2 as SQIVND (reference sequence). V shed 8 bases and J shed 2 bases, with 10 bases lying between them. CDR3 sequence: CASQFVAGNTIYF. The CDR3 nucleotides read TGTGCCAGTCAGTTCGTTGCTGGAAACACCATATATTTT.

This clone was picked up one time. The chain uses TRBV9 and TRBJ1-4; D ambiguous. The CDR3 consists of 15 residues. Germline V lookup: CDR1 SGDLS, CDR2 YYNGEE. The V gene lost 0 bases and the J gene lost 0 bases, with 6 bases spanning the gap. CDR3 amino acids: CASSVGAATNEKLFF. The CDR3 DNA reads TGTGCCAGCAGCGTAGGGGCAGCAACTAATGAAAAACTGTTTTTT.

V is TRBV5-1 and J is TRBJ2-1; a possible D gene is TRBD2 (6 bases). In germline, CDR1 is SGHRS, CDR2 YFSETQ. This CDR3 has 17 residues. The V end was cut by 0 bases, the J end by 6 bases, with 19 bases between. The CDR3 sequence is CASSLAPRAPRGNEQFF. DNA of the CDR3: TGCGCCAGCAGCTTGGCCCCCCGGGCGCCGCGGGGCAATGAGCAGTTCTTC.

V and J are TRBV3-1 (or the pseudogene TRBV3-2) and TRBJ2-6; D not resolved. V was pared by 3 bases and J by 2 bases, with 20 bases between. The CDR3 is 19 amino acids. Germline V gives CDR1 LGHDT, CDR2 YNNKEL (reference sequence). The CDR3 DNA sequence: TGTGCCAGCAGCCAGCTCCGGGCCTTAGAAGCGCCTGGGGCCAACGTCCTGACTTTC. Translating gives CASSQLRALEAPGANVLTF.

This chain uses TRBV16 with TRBJ1-4; no firm D call. The CDR3 is 15 amino acids. Germline values: CDR1 KGHSY, CDR2 FQNENV. V lost 3 bases and J 5 bases, leaving 13 bases between the germline ends. The CDR3 loop reads CASSQRRTENEKLFF. CDR3 DNA: TGTGCCAGCAGCCAGCGAAGGACCGAAAATGAAAAACTGTTTTTT.

The DNA for the CDR3 is TGTGCCAGCAGCTCTCCTACTAGCGGGAGTGATGGCGAGCAGTACTTC. Translation gives CASSSPTSGSDGEQYF. The V call is TRBV7-9, the J call TRBJ2-7; TRBD2 agrees at 11 bases. The J segment lost 6 bases and the V segment lost 4 bases, leaving 11 bases of the junction unmatched. This CDR3 is built from 16 residues. Germline CDR1 and CDR2: SEHNR and FQNEAQ (reference sequence). The variable domain in full, with the rest retrieved from reference TRBV7-9 and TRBJ2-7, is DTGVSQNPRHKITKRGQNVTFRCDPISEHNRLYWYRQTLGQGPEFLTYFQNEAQLEKSRLLSDRFSAERPKGSFSTLEIQRTEQGDSAMYLCASSSPTSGSDGEQYFGPGTRLTVT.

This chain connects TRBV19 to TRBJ1-1, with D perhaps matching TRBD1 (5 bases). The CDR3 spans 14 residues. The V gene's germline CDR1 is LNHDA and CDR2 SQIVND (reference sequence). The germline V and J ends were trimmed by 3 bases and 0 bases, with 8 bases remaining between them. The CDR3: CASSIPGMNTEAFF. CDR3 DNA: TGTGCCAGTAGTATTCCAGGGATGAACACTGAAGCTTTCTTT.

In its sample, this clone was seen once. The chain combines TRBV2 with TRBJ2-7, with 7 bases matching TRBD1. J gave up 0 bases and V 8 bases, and 4 bases lay outside the gene matches. Looked up from germline, CDR1 is SNHLY and CDR2 is FYNNEI. The CDR3 totals 13 residues. The CDR3 sequence: CASGAGGSYEQYF. CDR3 bases: TGTGCCAGCGGAGCAGGGGGCTCCTACGAGCAGTACTTC. Using reference TRBV2 and TRBJ2-7 for the parts outside the CDR3, the full variable domain is EPEVTQTPSHQVTQMGQEVILRCVPISNHLYFYWYRQILGQKVEFLVSFYNNEISEKSEIFDDQFSVERPDGSNFTLKIRSTKLEDSAMYFCASGAGGSYEQYFGPGTRLTVT.

This clone was observed once. The genes are TRBV5-1 and TRBJ2-7; 12 bases are shared with TRBD2. The germline CDR1 and CDR2 sequences are SGHRS and YFSETQ. This CDR3 has 17 amino acids. J gave up 5 bases and V 0 bases, and 9 bases lay outside the gene matches. The CDR3 DNA sequence: TGCGCCAGCAGCTTGGAGGCTAGCGGGAGGGCCACCCACGAGCAGTACTTC. As protein: CASSLEASGRATHEQYF. The variable domain in full, completed from reference TRBV5-1 and TRBJ2-7, reads KAGVTQTPRYLIKTRGQQVTLSCSPISGHRSVSWYQQTPGQGLQFLFEYFSETQRNKGNFPGRFSGRQFSNSRSEMNVSTLELGDSALYLCASSLEASGRATHEQYFGPGTRLTVT.

This clone was picked up one time. The V and J genes are TRBV25-1 and TRBJ1-5; D unclear. CDR1 is MGHDK, CDR2 SYGVNS, per germline. The CDR3 is 14 amino acids. Trimming removed 1 base at V and 6 bases at J, with 10 bases between. CDR3 DNA: TGTGCCAGCAGTGAATCCGGGAACCTTCAGCCCCAGCATTTT. It translates to CASSESGNLQPQHF. Based on the CDR3 plus reference TRBV25-1 and TRBJ1-5, the full variable domain is EADIYQTPRYLVIGTGKKITLECSQTMGHDKMYWYQQDPGMELHLIHYSYGVNSTEKGDLSSESTVSRIRTEHFPLTLESARPSHTSQYLCASSESGNLQPQHFGDGTRLSIL.

The chain is built from TRBV19 and TRBJ2-7; TRBD2 is a possible D gene (6 bases). The CDR3 runs to 15 residues. Germline CDR1 LNHDA, CDR2 SQIVND (reference sequence). Trimming pared 4 bases from V and 3 bases from J, leaving 16 bases between. The CDR3 sequence: CASSTTLAYSYEQYF. In DNA, the CDR3 is TGTGCCAGTAGTACAACCCTAGCGTATAGCTACGAGCAGTACTTC.

The rearrangement joins TRBV10-3 to TRBJ1-2, with a weak D call TRBD1 (5 bases). The CDR3 has 14 amino acids. The V end was cut by 8 bases, the J end by 3 bases, with 16 bases between. Looked up from germline, CDR1 is ENHRY and CDR2 is SYGVKD. Written as DNA, the CDR3 is TGTGCCATCGGGGGAGATCGATCATACTATGGCTACACCTTC. Amino acid sequence: CAIGGDRSYYGYTF.

The chain links TRBV12-3 or TRBV12-4 to TRBJ1-4; D unclear. Between the trimmed V and J ends, which lost 6 bases and 6 bases, there was a span of 8 bases. The CDR3 has 12 residues. CDR3 nucleotide sequence: TGTGCCAGCAGGATCCCCTATGAAAAACTGTTTTTT. Amino acid sequence: CASRIPYEKLFF.